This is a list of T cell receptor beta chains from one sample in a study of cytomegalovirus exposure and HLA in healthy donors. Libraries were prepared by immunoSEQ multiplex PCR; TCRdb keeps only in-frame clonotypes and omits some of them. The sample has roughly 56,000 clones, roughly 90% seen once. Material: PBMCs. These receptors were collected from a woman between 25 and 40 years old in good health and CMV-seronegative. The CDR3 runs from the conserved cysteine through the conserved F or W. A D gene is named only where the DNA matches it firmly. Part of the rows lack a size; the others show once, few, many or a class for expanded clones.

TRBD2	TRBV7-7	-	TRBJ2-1	CASSRLAGHEQFF	TGTGCTAGCAGTAGACTAGCGGGCCATGAGCAGTTCTTC
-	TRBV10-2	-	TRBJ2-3	CASSERTTVTDTQYF	TGCGCCAGCAGTGAACGGACTACCGTTACAGATACGCAGTATTTT
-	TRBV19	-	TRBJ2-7	CASSLGPGGRAYEQYF	TGTGCCAGTAGTCTGGGACCGGGGGGCCGAGCCTACGAGCAGTACTTC
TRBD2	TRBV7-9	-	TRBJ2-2	CASSFGEGRSNGELFF	TGTGCCAGCAGCTTCGGGGAGGGTCGGTCGAACGGGGAGCTGTTTTTT
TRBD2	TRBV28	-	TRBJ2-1	CASSTGLARSSYNEQFF	TGTGCCAGCAGCACCGGACTAGCGAGATCCTCCTACAATGAGCAGTTCTTC
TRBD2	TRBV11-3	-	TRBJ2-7	CASSPGLAGLYEQYF	TGTGCCAGCAGCCCGGGACTAGCGGGCCTATACGAGCAGTACTTC
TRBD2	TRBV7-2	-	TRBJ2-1	CASSASSGGNEQFF	TGTGCCAGCAGCGCCTCTAGCGGAGGTAATGAGCAGTTCTTC
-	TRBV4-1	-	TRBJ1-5	CASRPNGGDNQPQHF	TGCGCCAGCAGACCCAACGGGGGGGACAATCAGCCCCAGCATTTT
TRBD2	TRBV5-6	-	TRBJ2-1	CASSWGGAGSSYNEQFF	TGTGCCAGCAGCTGGGGGGGAGCGGGAAGCTCCTACAATGAGCAGTTCTTC
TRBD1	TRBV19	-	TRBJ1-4	CASSSNYRGGNEKLFF	TGTGCCAGTAGTTCAAATTACAGGGGCGGGAATGAAAAACTGTTTTTT
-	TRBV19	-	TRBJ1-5	CASSIDGRRVYQPQHF	TGTGCCAGTAGTATAGATGGCCGACGGGTCTATCAGCCCCAGCATTTT
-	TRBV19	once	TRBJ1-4	CASSMWSGSSPEKLFF	TGTGCCAGTAGTATGTGGAGCGGGTCTAGCCCCGAAAAACTGTTTTTT
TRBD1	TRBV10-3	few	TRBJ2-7	CAISVEQGDEQYF	TGTGCCATCAGTGTGGAGCAGGGGGACGAGCAGTACTTC
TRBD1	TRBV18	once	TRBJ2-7	CASSPTLGTGGTPEQYF	TGTGCCAGCTCACCCACACTCGGGACAGGGGGGACCCCTGAGCAGTACTTC
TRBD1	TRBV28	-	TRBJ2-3	CASWAGDRVLTDTQYF	TGTGCCAGCTGGGCTGGGGACAGGGTTCTAACAGATACGCAGTATTTT
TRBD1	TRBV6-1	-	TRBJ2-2	CASSESGTGLDTGELFF	TGTGCCAGCAGTGAAAGTGGGACAGGGCTGGACACCGGGGAGCTGTTTTTT
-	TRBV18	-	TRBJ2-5	CASSPEETQYF	TGTGCCAGCTCGCCGGAAGAGACCCAGTACTTC
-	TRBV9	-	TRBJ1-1	CASSYLGYGEAFF	TGTGCCAGCAGCTATCTCGGGTATGGTGAAGCTTTCTTT
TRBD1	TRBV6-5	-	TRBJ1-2	CASSYGTDNYGYTF	TGTGCCAGCAGTTACGGGACAGATAACTATGGCTACACCTTC
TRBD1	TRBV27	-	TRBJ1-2	CASSNTGTGGDGHTF	TGTGCCAGCAGTAACACCGGGACAGGGGGCGATGGCCACACCTTC
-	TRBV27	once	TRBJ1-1	CASSLFWGGNTEAFF	TGTGCCAGCAGTTTATTCTGGGGGGGGAACACTGAAGCTTTCTTT
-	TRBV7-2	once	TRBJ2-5	CASSLALGETQYF	TGTGCCAGCAGCCTAGCACTAGGGGAGACCCAGTACTTC
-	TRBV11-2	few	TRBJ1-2	CASHTAGGGGYTF	TGTGCCAGCCACACGGCGGGGGGAGGTGGCTACACCTTC
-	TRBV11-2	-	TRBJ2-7	CASSPLLEQYF	TGTGCCAGCAGCCCCCTTCTAGAGCAGTACTTC
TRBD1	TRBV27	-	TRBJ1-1	CASRTGGTEAFF	TGTGCCAGCAGGACAGGGGGCACTGAAGCTTTCTTT
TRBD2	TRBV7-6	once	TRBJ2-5	CASSLGPSGGETQYF	TGTGCCAGCAGCTTAGGGCCTAGCGGGGGGGAGACCCAGTACTTC
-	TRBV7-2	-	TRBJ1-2	CASSVKSQGDYGYTF	TGTGCCAGCAGCGTCAAGTCCCAGGGCGACTATGGCTACACCTTC
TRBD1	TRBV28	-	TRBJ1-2	CASSPPQGASHYGYTF	TGTGCCAGCAGCCCTCCACAGGGGGCGAGTCACTATGGCTACACCTTC
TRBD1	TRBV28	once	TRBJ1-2	CASSLQGAYGYTF	TGTGCCAGCAGTCTCCAGGGGGCTTATGGCTACACCTTC
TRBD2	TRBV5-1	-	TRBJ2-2	CASSLSLTGGNTGELFF	TGCGCCAGCAGCTTGAGTCTAACGGGGGGTAACACCGGGGAGCTGTTTTTT
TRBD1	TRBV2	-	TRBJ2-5	CASSRQGPETQYF	TGTGCCAGCAGTAGACAGGGGCCAGAGACCCAGTACTTC
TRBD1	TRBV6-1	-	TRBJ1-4	CASTPRTGDEKLFF	TGTGCCAGCACCCCTAGGACAGGCGATGAAAAACTGTTTTTT
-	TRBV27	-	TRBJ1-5	CASSFAGDQPQHF	TGTGCCAGCAGTTTTGCGGGGGATCAGCCCCAGCATTTT
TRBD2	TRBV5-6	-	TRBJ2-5	CASSSRYSGGTQYF	TGTGCCAGCAGCTCGAGGTATAGCGGGGGGACCCAGTACTTC
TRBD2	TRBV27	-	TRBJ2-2	CATSIAGGPVGELFF	TGTGCCACCTCAATAGCGGGAGGGCCTGTCGGGGAGCTGTTTTTT
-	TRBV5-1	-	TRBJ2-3	CASNVWSTDTQYF	TGCGCGAGCAACGTGTGGAGTACAGATACGCAGTATTTT
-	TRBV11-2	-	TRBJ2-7	CASSLGLAYEQYF	TGTGCCAGCAGCTTAGGGCTAGCCTACGAGCAGTACTTC
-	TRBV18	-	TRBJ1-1	CASSRETGLGSEAFF	TGTGCCAGCTCGCGAGAAACAGGGTTAGGTTCTGAAGCTTTCTTT
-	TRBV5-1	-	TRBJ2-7	CASSFALEGAEQYF	TGCGCCAGCAGCTTTGCGTTGGAGGGGGCCGAGCAGTACTTC
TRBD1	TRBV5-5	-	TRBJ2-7	CASSPGQGIYEQYF	TGTGCCAGCAGCCCGGGACAGGGGATATACGAGCAGTACTTC
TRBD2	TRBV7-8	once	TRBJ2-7	CASSVSGREYEQYF	TGTGCCAGCAGTGTTAGCGGGAGGGAATACGAGCAGTACTTC
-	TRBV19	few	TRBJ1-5	CASRLGAGNQPQHF	TGTGCCAGTAGGTTGGGGGCTGGAAATCAGCCCCAGCATTTT
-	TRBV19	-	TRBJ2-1	CASSIAPRGNEQFF	TGTGCCAGTAGTATAGCCCCTCGCGGCAATGAGCAGTTCTTC
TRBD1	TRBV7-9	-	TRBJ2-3	CASSRDSSTDTQYF	TGTGCCAGCAGCCGGGACAGTAGCACAGATACGCAGTATTTT
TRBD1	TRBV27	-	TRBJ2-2	CASTGQRNTGELFF	TGTGCCAGCACGGGACAGAGGAACACCGGGGAGCTGTTTTTT